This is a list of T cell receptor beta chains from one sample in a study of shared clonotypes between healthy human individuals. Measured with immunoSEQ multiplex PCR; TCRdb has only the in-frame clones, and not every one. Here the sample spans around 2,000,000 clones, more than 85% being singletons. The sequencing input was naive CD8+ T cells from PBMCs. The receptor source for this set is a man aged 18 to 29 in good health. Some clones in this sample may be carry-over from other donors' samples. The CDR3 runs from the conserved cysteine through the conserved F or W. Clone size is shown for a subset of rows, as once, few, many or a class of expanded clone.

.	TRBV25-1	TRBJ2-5	CASSGGRGGETQYF
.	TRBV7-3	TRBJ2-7	CASSPSGTSSEQYF
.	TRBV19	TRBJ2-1	CASHGKYGEQFF
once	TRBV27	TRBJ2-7	CASSLTESYEQYF
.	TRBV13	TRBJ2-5	CASSLEASVETQYF
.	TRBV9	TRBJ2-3	CASSTSGKPSGRTDTQYF
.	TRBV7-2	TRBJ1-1	CASSLGQRNTEAFF
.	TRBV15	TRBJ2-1	CATGEAHNEQFF
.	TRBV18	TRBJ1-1	CASSLQSPPTGRAGTEAFF
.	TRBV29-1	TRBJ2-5	CSAFGFGGQLETQYF
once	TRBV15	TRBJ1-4	CATSAPGTPEKLFF
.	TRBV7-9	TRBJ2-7	CASSSPYEQYF
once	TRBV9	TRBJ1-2	CASSSDRAVKNYGYTF
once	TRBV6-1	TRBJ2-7	CASRQIRDRDFEQYF
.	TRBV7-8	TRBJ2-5	CASSPGTSEGETQYF
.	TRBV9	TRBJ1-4	CASSPRTGEEKLFF
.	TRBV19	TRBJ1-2	CASTSNRELGNYGYTF
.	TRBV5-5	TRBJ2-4	CASSLVVRKSGNIQYF
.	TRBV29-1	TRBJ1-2	CSVEAGGMDGYTF
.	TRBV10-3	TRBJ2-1	CAISEEGDYNEQFF
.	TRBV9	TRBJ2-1	CASSVGLASTSEQFF
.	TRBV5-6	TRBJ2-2	CASSLEQGLETGELFF
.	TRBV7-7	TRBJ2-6	CASSLERCLIYSGANVLTF
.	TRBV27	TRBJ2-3	CASSLLAAADTQYF
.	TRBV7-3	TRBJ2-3	CASSPQGNTDTQYF
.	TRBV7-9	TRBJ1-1	CASSLATGAGNTEAFF